These T cell receptor beta chains were read from a single sample in a study of T cell changes during pregnancy in multiple sclerosis. The method was immunoSEQ multiplex PCR; TCRdb's version includes in-frame clones alone and lacks a portion of them. The sample has about 100,000 clones, approximately 91% seen once. The sequences come from peripheral blood, collected after pregnancy. The origin of the receptors is a female donor with multiple sclerosis, enrolled in a pregnancy study. Both conserved end residues are part of each CDR3. D genes are given only for firm matches. Size is stated for part of the rows, as once, few or many counts, or as a class when the clone is expanded.

v_gene	d_gene	j_gene	abundance	CDR3nt	CDR3aa
TRBV5-4	NA	TRBJ1-1	few	TGTGCCAGCAGCACAGGGACTGAAGCTTTCTTT	CASSTGTEAFF
TRBV9	NA	TRBJ2-7	NA	TGTGCCAGCAGCGTAGCTGAGGGGGTAAACGAGCAGTACTTC	CASSVAEGVNEQYF
TRBV9	NA	TRBJ1-1	once	TGTGCCAGCAGCGTAGCTACAGCGGTGGGCACTGAAGCTTTCTTT	CASSVATAVGTEAFF
TRBV5-8	NA	TRBJ2-1	NA	TGTGCCAGCAGCTTGGACTTCGCCTCCTACAATGAGCAGTTCTTC	CASSLDFASYNEQFF
TRBV6-6	TRBD2	TRBJ2-3	NA	TGTGCCAGCAGAGGACTAGCGGATACGCAGTATTTT	CASRGLADTQYF
TRBV4-2	NA	TRBJ2-7	NA	TGTGCCAGCAGCCAAGATGGCGGGCAGTACTTC	CASSQDGGQYF
TRBV6-5	TRBD1	TRBJ1-1	NA	TGTGCCAGCAGTTCAGGAGGGGGCCTGAACACTGAAGCTTTCTTT	CASSSGGGLNTEAFF
TRBV5-5	NA	TRBJ1-6	NA	TGTGCCAGCAGTGCCCGCCAGGTCTATAATTCACCCCTCCACTTT	CASSARQVYNSPLHF
TRBV6-5	TRBD1	TRBJ2-2	NA	TGTGCCAGCAGTCCGGGACAGTACACCGGGGAGCTGTTTTTT	CASSPGQYTGELFF
TRBV7-7	TRBD2	TRBJ2-3	NA	TGTGCTAGCAGCTTAGCGACTAGCGGGGGCACAGATACGCAGTATTTT	CASSLATSGGTDTQYF
TRBV5-4	NA	TRBJ1-2	NA	TGTGCCAGCAGCTTGCCACAGGGTAGGAGAGACTATGGCTACACCTTC	CASSLPQGRRDYGYTF
TRBV10-3	NA	TRBJ1-2	NA	TGTGCCATCAGTAGCATCGGGGTTTATGGCTACACCTTC	CAISSIGVYGYTF
TRBV5-1	TRBD1	TRBJ1-1	NA	TGCGCCAGCAGCTTGAGTTCAGGGGGGAACACTGAAGCTTTCTTT	CASSLSSGGNTEAFF
TRBV6-5	NA	TRBJ2-1	once	TGTGCCAGCAGGGGGGCCTCCTACAATGAGCAGTTCTTC	CASRGASYNEQFF
TRBV4-1	NA	TRBJ2-1	NA	TGCGCCAGCAGCCAAGATTGGGGGGGGCCAACGAATGAGCAGTTCTTC	CASSQDWGGPTNEQFF
TRBV21-1	NA	TRBJ1-2	NA	TGTGCCAGCAGCGGCAGGGAAAACTTAAGAAATGGCTACACCTTC	CASSGRENLRNGYTF
TRBV2	TRBD2	TRBJ2-1	NA	TGTGCCAGCGTTTTATTAGCGGGGGGACCCAATGAGCAGTTCTTC	CASVLLAGGPNEQFF
TRBV6-5	NA	TRBJ1-2	once	TGTGCCAGCAGTTACTCCAGGGTAGGGTATGGCTACACCTTC	CASSYSRVGYGYTF
TRBV18	NA	TRBJ1-5	NA	TGTGCCAGCTCACCCATCTCGGGGAATAGCAATCAGCCCCAGCATTTT	CASSPISGNSNQPQHF
TRBV4-1	TRBD2	TRBJ2-1	NA	TGCGCCAGCAGCCAAGATCGCGGGGGGGCATTCTACAATGAGCAGTTCTTC	CASSQDRGGAFYNEQFF
TRBV27	TRBD1	TRBJ2-1	NA	TGTGCCAGCAGTCAAGGGACAGGGCACAATGAGCAGTTCTTC	CASSQGTGHNEQFF
TRBV29-1	NA	TRBJ2-5	NA	TGCAGCGTTGAAGGTGGGCTTAATCTTCAAGAGACCCAGTACTTC	CSVEGGLNLQETQYF